The 25 T cell receptor beta chains presented below share a single source sample, sequenced in a study of blood T cell repertoires in COVID-19 (dated by TCRdb to 2018 to 2020). Receptor libraries were prepared by the immunoSEQ multiplex PCR assay. Held by TCRdb, this immuneACCESS table contains in-frame sequences only and omits some clones. Under half of the omission traces to an unresolved V gene where checked; the cause of the rest is unknown. The sample table holds 250,000 to 350,000 clones, of which 84% were seen once. In total, the top ten clones hold more than 1.4% of the sample. The sample consisted of peripheral blood. The receptors were gathered from a human donor with COVID-19, enrolled during active disease. The donor label of this sample is uncertain.

This clone showed up just a few times. The chain carries TRBV6-1 and TRBJ1-5, with D maybe TRBD1 (5 bases). Looked up from germline, CDR1 is MNHNS and CDR2 is SASEGT. The CDR3 runs 15 residues. Trimming took 1 base from V and 0 from J, leaving 7 bases between them. CDR3 DNA sequence: TGTGCCAGCAGTGAAGGCAGGGCTAGCAATCAGCCCCAGCATTTT. Translated, it gives CASSEGRASNQPQHF.

The J gene is TRBJ1-3, the V gene TRBV2, with D perhaps matching TRBD1 (6 bases). The CDR3 contains 15 residues. V shed 3 bases and J shed 1 base, with 10 bases lying between them. The V gene's germline CDR1 is SNHLY and CDR2 FYNNEI. CDR3 region: CASSEIQGSGNTIYF. In DNA, the CDR3 is TGTGCCAGCAGTGAGATACAGGGATCTGGAAACACCATATATTTT. Full variable domain (missing parts from reference TRBV2 and TRBJ1-3): EPEVTQTPSHQVTQMGQEVILRCVPISNHLYFYWYRQILGQKVEFLVSFYNNEISEKSEIFDDQFSVERPDGSNFTLKIRSTKLEDSAMYFCASSEIQGSGNTIYFGEGSWLTVV.

V and J are TRBV5-1 and TRBJ2-2; D remains ambiguous. CDR1 is SGHRS and CDR2 is YFSETQ in the germline V gene. The CDR3 totals 13 residues. Trimming stripped 7 bases from V and 0 bases from J, with 7 bases between. The CDR3 bases are TGCGCCAGCTACGGTTCGAACACCGGGGAGCTGTTTTTT. Its protein product is CASYGSNTGELFF. Looking up the rest from reference TRBV5-1 and TRBJ2-2 gives the full variable domain: KAGVTQTPRYLIKTRGQQVTLSCSPISGHRSVSWYQQTPGQGLQFLFEYFSETQRNKGNFPGRFSGRQFSNSRSEMNVSTLELGDSALYLCASYGSNTGELFFGEGSRLTVL.

V and J are TRBV9 and TRBJ1-2; TRBD1 is a possible D gene (6 bases). Trimming shortened V by 0 bases and J by 4 bases, and 7 bases separated the two germline ends. Germline CDR1 is SGDLS and CDR2 is YYNGEE. CDR3 length: 13 amino acids. The CDR3 region has the DNA TGTGCCAGCAGCGTAGGGACAGTCTATGGCTACACCTTC. This gives the protein CASSVGTVYGYTF.

The chain has TRBV19 and TRBJ2-1; D is possibly TRBD2 (7 bases). This CDR3 is 19 amino acids long. Germline CDR1 reads LNHDA; CDR2 reads SQIVND (reference sequence). V was shortened by 3 bases and J by 7 bases, with 28 bases between the two germline ends. CDR3 sequence (DNA): TGTGCCAGTAGTATCCCTCGGAGAGCAGCGGGACAAAACGGGAATGAGCAGTTCTTC. It codes for CASSIPRRAAGQNGNEQFF.

This chain links TRBV6-6 with TRBJ2-7; TRBD2 aligns across 8 bases. The CDR3 has 15 amino acids. Germline CDR1 and CDR2: MNHNY and SVGAGI (reference sequence). V lost 3 bases to trimming and J lost 5 bases; unmatched junction nucleotides: 9. CDR3 DNA: TGTGCCAGCAGTTATATCCGGGAGGGCCGTCACGAGCAGTACTTC. It yields the protein CASSYIREGRHEQYF.

The chain carries TRBV29-1 and TRBJ2-3, with 10 bases identical to TRBD1. V was pared by 5 bases and J by 4 bases, with 3 bases of the junction left unmatched. Germline CDR1 is SQVTM and CDR2 is ANQGSEA. CDR3 length: 13 residues. CDR3 nucleotide sequence: TGCAGCGTTTCCGGGACAGGGGCAGATACGCAGTATTTT. As protein: CSVSGTGADTQYF.

This chain connects TRBV7-2 to TRBJ1-2, with 8 bases aligning to TRBD1. CDR1 SGHTA and CDR2 FQGNSA come from the germline V gene. After removal of 3 bases from V and 8 bases from J, the junction contained 2 bases not matched to a gene. The CDR3 sequence is 12 residues long. The CDR3 nucleotides read TGTGCCAGCAGCTTGACAGGGGTCGGCTACACCTTC. Translating gives CASSLTGVGYTF. Drawing the rest from reference TRBV7-2 and TRBJ1-2, the complete variable domain is GAGVSQSPSNKVTEKGKDVELRCDPISGHTALYWYRQSLGQGLEFLIYFQGNSAPDKSGLPSDRFSAERTGGSVSTLTIQRTQQEDSAVYLCASSLTGVGYTFGSGTRLTVV.

The genes are TRBV7-2 and TRBJ2-1; TRBD2 matches at 12 bases. CDR1 is SGHTA, CDR2 FQGNSA, per germline. There are 16 residues in the CDR3. V dropped 5 bases and J dropped 9; count of bases not matched to a gene: 11. CDR3 amino acids: CASSPRLLAGGVEQFF. The CDR3 DNA reads as TGTGCCAGCAGCCCCCGGCTCCTAGCGGGAGGGGTTGAGCAGTTCTTC. Supplemented by reference TRBV7-2 and TRBJ2-1, the full variable domain reads GAGVSQSPSNKVTEKGKDVELRCDPISGHTALYWYRQSLGQGLEFLIYFQGNSAPDKSGLPSDRFSAERTGGSVSTLTIQRTQQEDSAVYLCASSPRLLAGGVEQFFGPGTRLTVL.

The V call is TRBV3-1 (or the pseudogene TRBV3-2), the J call TRBJ2-3, with a weak D call TRBD2 (6 bases). The length of the CDR3 is 19 residues. Germline assignment: CDR1 LGHDT and CDR2 YNNKEL (reference sequence). Trimming cost V 0 bases and J 4 bases, with 23 bases left between them. The CDR3 here is CASSQEIPTRERFADTQYF. CDR3 coding DNA: TGTGCCAGCAGCCAAGAAATCCCCACTCGGGAGCGTTTCGCAGATACGCAGTATTTT.

The rearrangement uses TRBV9 and TRBJ1-6; maybe TRBD1 (6 bases). Germline CDR1 reads SGDLS; CDR2 reads YYNGEE. Trimming took off 4 bases at V and 5 bases at J, with 13 bases between the two ends. The CDR3 spans 15 residues. The CDR3 DNA reads as TGTGCCAGCAGCATGAGACAGGCGGATAATTCACCCCTCCACTTT. Translating gives CASSMRQADNSPLHF.

This clone was seen once. The V and J genes are TRBV19 and TRBJ1-2; unclear D gene. Germline CDR1 LNHDA, CDR2 SQIVND (reference sequence). This CDR3 has 17 residues. V lost 0 bases and J lost 8, with 22 bases in between. CDR3 coding DNA: TGTGCCAGTAGTATAGATTCCAACCCCGCCGGAGGGATGGGCTACACCTTC. Protein sequence: CASSIDSNPAGGMGYTF.

This sequence joins TRBV27 and TRBJ2-2, with D tentatively TRBD2 (6 bases). The CDR3 runs to 20 residues. Germline lookup yields CDR1 MNHEY and CDR2 SMNVEV (reference sequence). The V end was cut by 5 bases, the J end by 0 bases, with 25 bases between. CDR3 sequence: CASSNHITFLGTANTGELFF. The CDR3 DNA follows: TGTGCCAGCAGTAACCATATCACTTTCCTGGGGACTGCGAACACCGGGGAGCTGTTTTTT.

The V gene is TRBV28, the J gene TRBJ1-2, with 8 bases aligning to TRBD1. Germline V gives CDR1 MDHEN, CDR2 SYDVKM. This CDR3 is built from 14 residues. Losses at the gene ends were 5 bases for V and 7 bases for J; bases not matched to a gene: 9. The chain's CDR3 is CASSPTQGGGGYTF. The CDR3 DNA reads as TGTGCCAGCAGTCCAACACAGGGGGGCGGTGGCTACACCTTC.

V gene TRBV9 combines with J gene TRBJ2-7, with D perhaps matching TRBD1 (5 bases). The CDR3 has 14 residues. Germline CDR1 SGDLS, CDR2 YYNGEE. V was clipped by 0 bases and J by 3 bases, with 10 bases between them. CDR3 DNA sequence: TGTGCCAGCAGCGTAGGGCTAGGGGACTACGAGCAGTACTTC. Protein sequence: CASSVGLGDYEQYF.

J is TRBJ1-3 and V is TRBV7-3; tentative D call: TRBD1 (5 bases). Trimming removed 2 bases from V and 5 bases from J, with 7 bases in between. This CDR3 spans 13 amino acids. Germline values: CDR1 SGHTA, CDR2 FQGTGA. The CDR3 protein is CASSLDRRNTIYF. CDR3 coding DNA: TGTGCCAGCAGCTTAGACAGACGAAACACCATATATTTT. The whole variable domain, remainder taken from reference TRBV7-3 and TRBJ1-3, is GAGVSQTPSNKVTEKGKYVELRCDPISGHTALYWYRQSLGQGPEFLIYFQGTGAADDSGLPNDRFFAVRPEGSVSTLKIQRTERGDSAVYLCASSLDRRNTIYFGEGSWLTVV.

This chain connects TRBV5-6 to TRBJ2-1; D is possibly TRBD1 (5 bases). The CDR3 covers 16 residues. Germline CDR1 and CDR2: SGHDT and YYEEEE. The germline V and J ends were trimmed by 3 bases and 0 bases, with 13 bases remaining between them. The chain's CDR3 is CASSSTGLNSYNEQFF. DNA for the CDR3: TGTGCCAGCAGCTCTACAGGTTTGAACTCCTACAATGAGCAGTTCTTC.

Remarks on this clone: The identical CDR3 is also encoded by other nucleotide sequences in the sample. The chain joins TRBV29-1 to TRBJ1-2, with 7 nucleotides matching TRBD1. After removal of 3 bases from V and 5 bases from J, the junction contained 6 bases not matched to a gene. The CDR3 is 13 residues long. Germline-derived CDR1 and CDR2 are SQVTM and ANQGSEA. The CDR3, as DNA: TGCAGCGTTGACGAACAGGGGAGTTATGGCTACACCTTC. Protein product: CSVDEQGSYGYTF.

The J gene is TRBJ2-4, the V gene TRBV6-1; 8 bases align to TRBD2. Germline V gene data show CDR1 as MNHNS and CDR2 as SASEGT. V dropped 4 bases and J dropped 6; count of bases not matched to a gene: 14. This CDR3 comprises 17 residues. This CDR3 reads CASSATLSGTLTNIQYF. The CDR3 DNA reads as TGTGCCAGCAGTGCAACCCTTAGCGGGACCCTAACAAACATTCAGTACTTC.

The CDR3 region is CAWDAGGFVGAFF. As DNA, the CDR3 is TGTGCCTGGGACGCTGGAGGGTTTGTGGGGGCTTTCTTT. J is TRBJ1-1 and V is TRBV30; D is unresolved. V shed 5 bases and J shed 11 bases, with 21 bases lying between them. Germline V gene data show CDR1 as GTSNPN and CDR2 as SVGIG (reference sequence). The CDR3 runs to 13 residues.

CDR3 DNA sequence: TGTGCCAGCAAGGCCCGGGGGCCCCAGCATTTT. Residues: CASKARGPQHF. V is TRBV28 and J is TRBJ1-5; D gene unclear. Trimming shortened V by 7 bases and J by 9 bases, and 10 bases separated the two germline ends. This CDR3 is 11 amino acids long. The germline gives CDR1 MDHEN, CDR2 SYDVKM.

The chain has TRBV5-1 and TRBJ2-2; maybe TRBD1 (6 bases). The CDR3 is 15 residues long. Trimming left V 0 bases short and J 4 bases short, with 10 bases between. CDR1 and CDR2 from the germline V gene are SGHRS and YFSETQ. CDR3 protein: CASSLDRVSTGELFF. Here the CDR3 DNA reads TGCGCCAGCAGCTTGGACAGGGTGAGCACCGGGGAGCTGTTTTTT.

The CDR3 DNA sequence: TGTGCCACCAGCAGAGATTTCGCCAGCTATGGCTACACCTTC. This sequence encodes CATSRDFASYGYTF. The chain uses TRBV15 and TRBJ1-2; no reliable D call. This CDR3 is 14 amino acids long. Trimming removed 0 bases from V and 4 bases from J, with 9 bases in between. Germline V gene data show CDR1 as LNHNV and CDR2 as YYDKDF (reference sequence).

This rearrangement joins TRBV6-1 to TRBJ1-6; maybe TRBD1 (5 bases). Germline assignment: CDR1 MNHNS and CDR2 SASEGT. Trimming left V 6 bases short and J 8 bases short, with 11 bases between. The CDR3 runs 13 residues. The CDR3 sequence is CASSRTRDSPLHF. The DNA for the CDR3 is TGTGCCAGCAGCCGGACCAGGGATTCACCCCTCCACTTT.

The rearrangement links TRBV5-1 to TRBJ1-6; no clear D gene. The germline V and J ends were trimmed by 0 bases and 7 bases, with 11 bases remaining between them. CDR3 size: 15 residues. Germline V gene sequence: CDR1 SGHRS, CDR2 YFSETQ. The CDR3 DNA reads as TGCGCCAGCAGCTTGGTTGGGCAGAAAAATTCACCCCTCCACTTT. It encodes CASSLVGQKNSPLHF.